These T cell receptor beta chains were read from a single sample in a study of blood T cell repertoires in COVID-19. TCRdb keeps only in-frame clones here, not all; method: immunoSEQ multiplex PCR. The sample includes 110,000 to 150,000 clones, under 90% seen only once; the top ten take approximately 3.6%. Sequencing was done on a sample of peripheral blood. The source of these receptors is a man between 65 and 85 years old who had recovered from COVID-19. Each CDR3 is given with its conserved first and last residue. A D gene is named only where the DNA matches it firmly. Some rows have no size entry. The others give once, few or many, or a class for an expanded clone.

>14|.|TRBV5-6|.|TRBJ1-4
TGTGCCAGCAGCTCCCGGGGATTTGGTGAAAAACTGTTTTTT
CASSSRGFGEKLFF
>15|TRBD2|TRBV19|.|TRBJ2-1
TGTGCCAGTAGTATCTGGTTAGCGGGAGAGGATGAGCAGTTCTTC
CASSIWLAGEDEQFF
>18|.|TRBV7-9|.|TRBJ2-7
TGTGCCAGCAGCGTCTTCCCTAGGGCAGGGGTCTTCTCCTACGAGCAGTACTTC
CASSVFPRAGVFSYEQYF
>13|.|TRBV13|.|TRBJ1-1
TGTGCCAGCAGCTTACGGGGTGGGACTGAAGCTTTCTTT
CASSLRGGTEAFF
>12|TRBD2|TRBV30|.|TRBJ2-1
TGTGCCTTAGCGGGAGTTAGCAATGAGCAGTTCTTC
CALAGVSNEQFF
>19|.|TRBV21-1|.|TRBJ1-5
TGTGCCAGCACCCGTGGCGGCAGGGGGCGAATCGTTGGGAATCAGCCCCAGCATTTT
CASTRGGRGRIVGNQPQHF
>15|.|TRBV7-3|.|TRBJ2-5
TGTGCCAGCAGCTTATACGGAGGAGTAGGAGAGACCCAGTACTTC
CASSLYGGVGETQYF
>14|.|TRBV30|.|TRBJ2-1
TGTGCCTGGAGTGTAGCCAGGGTTGGCAATGAGCAGTTCTTC
CAWSVARVGNEQFF
>17|.|TRBV18|.|TRBJ2-6
TGTGCCAGCTCACCACCGACAGCTACCGACCGGGCCAACGTCCTGACTTTC
CASSPPTATDRANVLTF
>14|TRBD2|TRBV7-7|.|TRBJ2-7
TGTGCCAGCAGCCCGGGGACTAGCATCTACGAGCAGTACTTC
CASSPGTSIYEQYF
>14|.|TRBV7-9|.|TRBJ2-7
TGTGCCAGCAGCCCCCCGGTCGGGTTCCACGAGCAGTACTTC
CASSPPVGFHEQYF
>14|TRBD1|TRBV7-8|.|TRBJ1-1
TGTGCCAGCAGCCCAGGACAGGGAAGGACTGAAGCTTTCTTT
CASSPGQGRTEAFF
>14|.|TRBV7-7|few|TRBJ2-2
TGTGCCAGCAGCCCAGGTGCAAGGACCGGGGAGCTGTTTTTT
CASSPGARTGELFF
>13|TRBD2|TRBV5-1|.|TRBJ2-5
TGCGCCAGCAGGCGGGAGCGCCAAGAGACCCAGTACTTC
CASRRERQETQYF
>13|.|TRBV11-3|.|TRBJ2-1
TGTGCCAGCAGCTTAGCCGCGGTTGGTGAGCAGTTCTTC
CASSLAAVGEQFF
>13|.|TRBV27|.|TRBJ1-1
TGTGCCAGCAGTTTGTTGGAGTCCACTGAAGCTTTCTTT
CASSLLESTEAFF
>14|.|TRBV27|.|TRBJ1-1
TGTGCCAGCAAGTTAGGGGCTGGGCAAGGTGAAGCTTTCTTT
CASKLGAGQGEAFF
>16|TRBD1|TRBV7-9|.|TRBJ1-1
TGTGCCAGCAGCTCACTGCGGCCAGGGGGGAACACTGAAGCTTTCTTT
CASSSLRPGGNTEAFF
>14|.|TRBV7-9|.|TRBJ2-5
TGTGCCAGCACCCAACAGGGATTCCAAGAGACCCAGTACTTC
CASTQQGFQETQYF
>15|TRBD1|TRBV7-8|.|TRBJ2-7
TGTGCCAGCAGCACCCGGGACAGGATGTTTTGGGAGCAGTACTTC
CASSTRDRMFWEQYF
>15|.|TRBV5-4|.|TRBJ1-2
TGTGCCAGCAGCCAAGAGACAGTTTTAAACTATGGCTACACCTTC
CASSQETVLNYGYTF
>15|.|TRBV10-3|once|TRBJ1-4
TGTGCCATCAGTAGTCACTTAGCAACTAATGAAAAACTGTTTTTT
CAISSHLATNEKLFF
>13|.|TRBV6-5|.|TRBJ2-7
TGTGCCAGCACCGAGAGCGGAGCCTACGAGCAGTACTTC
CASTESGAYEQYF
>14|TRBD2|TRBV6-5|.|TRBJ2-3
TGTGCCAGCAGTCCGACTAGCGGAACGGATACGCAGTATTTT
CASSPTSGTDTQYF
>14|TRBD2|TRBV10-1|few|TRBJ2-7
TGCGCCAGCAGCCCTGCACTAGCGGGAGGCGAGCAGTACTTC
CASSPALAGGEQYF
>18|.|TRBV5-1|few|TRBJ2-3
TGCGCCAGCAGCTTGGCCACGAGGGCACGTACTAGCACAGATACGCAGTATTTT
CASSLATRARTSTDTQYF
>15|TRBD1|TRBV19|.|TRBJ2-1
TGTGCCAGTAGTATTTGGGGACAGGGGAACAATGAGCAGTTCTTC
CASSIWGQGNNEQFF
>13|.|TRBV19|.|TRBJ1-1
TGTGCCAGTAGTATTCTTCCGGGTCCTGAAGCTTTCTTT
CASSILPGPEAFF
>15|.|TRBV24-1|few|TRBJ2-3
TGTGCCACCAGTGGCGGCGGAGGGGTGCGGGATACGCAGTATTTT
CATSGGGGVRDTQYF
>15|.|TRBV2|.|TRBJ2-4
TGTGCCAGCAGTGATGGGGTCCAGGGATCTAACATTCAGTACTTC
CASSDGVQGSNIQYF
>12|.|TRBV11-2|.|TRBJ2-7
TGTGCCAGCAGAGGCAGGGCTGTCGAGCAGTACTTC
CASRGRAVEQYF
>15|TRBD2|TRBV7-8|.|TRBJ2-1
TGTGCCAGCAGCCCTCAGACTAGCGGGAGGATTGGGCAGTTCTTC
CASSPQTSGRIGQFF
>15|TRBD1|TRBV19|.|TRBJ2-6
TGTGCCAGCCGGAGACAGGGATATGGGGCCAACGTCCTGACTTTC
CASRRQGYGANVLTF
>17|TRBD1|TRBV5-1|.|TRBJ2-3
TGCGCCAGCAGCACATCCGGGACAGGGGGCGCGGAAGATACGCAGTATTTT
CASSTSGTGGAEDTQYF
>14|.|TRBV15|.|TRBJ2-1
TGTGCCACCAAGCGGACCCCGGCCTACAATGAGCAGTTCTTC
CATKRTPAYNEQFF
>15|TRBD1|TRBV19|once|TRBJ2-3
TGTGCCACCCAGGGGGTGGGCGTAGTCACAGATACGCAGTATTTT
CATQGVGVVTDTQYF
>20|.|TRBV12-5|.|TRBJ2-1
TGTGCTAGTGGTTTGGGACAGAGTAAAACACAAACTCATCGACAATTTGAGCAGTTCTTC
CASGLGQSKTQTHRQFEQFF
>13|.|TRBV12-3/TRBV12-4|.|TRBJ1-1
TGTGCCAGCAGTTTATCGGGAAAGCTGCAAGCTTTCTTT
CASSLSGKLQAFF
>17|.|TRBV21-1|.|TRBJ2-1
TGTGCCAGCAGCCCCACAGGGACTAGCGCTCAAGACAATGAGCAGTTCTTC
CASSPTGTSAQDNEQFF
>13|.|TRBV6-5|.|TRBJ2-3
TGTGCCAGCAGCCGCGGACAGACAGATACGCAGTATTTT
CASSRGQTDTQYF
>11|.|TRBV12-3/TRBV12-4|.|TRBJ2-7
TGTGCCAGCGGGAGCTCCTACGAGCAGTACTTC
CASGSSYEQYF
>16|TRBD1|TRBV7-6|few|TRBJ2-7
TGTGCCAGCAGCTTAGACCGGGACAGGGGATCCTACGAGCAGTACTTC
CASSLDRDRGSYEQYF
>14|.|TRBV18|many|TRBJ2-4
TGTGCCAGCTCACCAATGATCAGGGAGGACATTCAGTACTTC
CASSPMIREDIQYF
>15|.|TRBV7-9|few|TRBJ2-3
TGTGCCAGCAGCTTAGGACGCGGGAAAGAAGATACGCAGTATTTT
CASSLGRGKEDTQYF
>16|TRBD2|TRBV18|.|TRBJ2-4
TGTGCCAGCTCACTTGCGGGAGGTACAACCAAAAACATTCAGTACTTC
CASSLAGGTTKNIQYF
>13|TRBD1|TRBV6-5|.|TRBJ2-7
TGTGCCAGCAGTAGACAGGGGCACTACGAGCAGTACTTC
CASSRQGHYEQYF
>16|TRBD1|TRBV5-8|.|TRBJ2-1
TGTGCCAGCAGCGCCCCTGGACAGGTGTATCGCAATGAGCAGTTCTTC
CASSAPGQVYRNEQFF